The rows below give T cell receptor beta chains drawn from one sample of a study of T-cell memory formation after mild COVID-19. Using its own MiXCR run on the 5' RACE reads, TCRdb lists one record per CDR3 protein. The sample holds roughly 160,000 distinct CDR3 sequences, 10% to 15% seen once. The specimen was PBMCs or a T cell subset sorted from them (not recorded which). These TCRs come from a man aged 18 to 35 who had mild COVID-19 (a few samples of this study predate the infection). Cell type and time point are not known. The CDR3 runs from the conserved cysteine through the conserved F or W. Fields, in order: clone size, V gene, J gene, D gene, CDR3 protein, CDR3 DNA. A D gene is named only where the DNA matches it firmly. Clone size is not always given. Where it is, it says once, few, many or a class for expanded clones.

>few|TRBV7-9|TRBJ1-1|NA
CASAGRNTEAFF
TGTGCCAGCGCTGGAAGGAACACTGAAGCTTTCTTT
>NA|TRBV6-5|TRBJ2-7|NA
CASSSFGRRDYGQYF
TGTGCCAGCAGTTCCTTTGGTCGCAGGGATTACGGGCAGTACTTC
>few|TRBV6-5|TRBJ2-5|NA
CASSYQTAPQETQYF
TGTGCCAGCAGTTACCAGACAGCCCCCCAAGAGACCCAGTACTTC
>NA|TRBV4-2|TRBJ2-5|NA
CASSQGQGVETQYF
TGTGCCAGCAGCCAAGGGCAGGGAGTAGAGACCCAGTACTTC
>NA|TRBV15|TRBJ2-7|TRBD1
CATTRDRDSYEQYF
TGTGCCACCACGCGGGACAGGGACTCCTACGAGCAGTACTTC
>few|TRBV6-5|TRBJ1-6|TRBD1
CASRTDRGRSPLHF
TGTGCCAGCAGAACGGACAGGGGTAGGTCACCCCTCCACTTT
>few|TRBV29-1|TRBJ2-5|NA
CSVVEGRVETQYF
TGCAGCGTTGTGGAGGGTAGGGTCGAGACCCAGTACTTC
>few|TRBV29-1|TRBJ1-2|NA
CSGRTEYGYTF
TGCAGCGGCCGGACAGAGTATGGCTACACCTTC
>few|TRBV7-7|TRBJ1-1|NA
CASSLGWGEGNTEAFF
TGTGCCAGCAGCTTAGGCTGGGGCGAAGGGAACACTGAAGCTTTCTTT
>few|TRBV4-3|TRBJ1-2|TRBD1
CASSQDIGTGLYGYTF
TGCGCCAGCAGCCAAGATATCGGGACAGGTCTCTATGGCTACACCTTC
>few|TRBV7-2|TRBJ1-1|NA
CASSRASRTEAFF
TGTGCCAGCTCCCGGGCTTCCCGGACTGAAGCTTTCTTT
>few|TRBV19|TRBJ1-6|NA
CATKQGSYNSPLHF
TGTGCCACCAAACAGGGCTCCTATAATTCACCCCTCCACTTT
>NA|TRBV28|TRBJ2-3|NA
CASSFWGLAITDTQYF
TGTGCCAGCAGTTTTTGGGGGCTGGCTATCACAGATACGCAGTATTTT
>few|TRBV18|TRBJ1-1|NA
CASSPRASGTEAFF
TGTGCCAGCTCACCACGGGCATCGGGCACTGAAGCTTTCTTT
>few|TRBV7-2|TRBJ2-2|NA
CASSLGGGGNTGELFF
TGTGCCAGCAGCCTCGGCGGTGGGGGGAACACCGGGGAGCTGTTTTTT
>few|TRBV20-1|TRBJ2-5|NA
CSATLETQYF
TGCAGTGCTACCCTAGAGACCCAGTACTTC
>NA|TRBV4-3|TRBJ2-2|NA
CASSQGTAHTGELFF
TGCGCCAGCAGCCAAGGTACGGCACACACCGGGGAGCTGTTTTTT
>NA|TRBV7-9|TRBJ2-5|NA
CASSFSEATQYF
TGTGCCAGCAGCTTCAGTGAGGCGACCCAGTACTTC
>few|TRBV18|TRBJ2-2|TRBD1
CAGQGTNTGELFF
TGTGCCGGACAGGGAACGAACACCGGGGAGCTGTTTTTT
>few|TRBV5-4|TRBJ1-1|NA
CASSLSPRADTEAFF
TGTGCCAGCAGCTTGTCCCCCAGGGCGGACACTGAAGCTTTCTTT
>NA|TRBV7-2|TRBJ2-5|NA
CASSLQQETQYF
TGTGCCAGCAGCTTACAACAAGAGACCCAGTACTTC
>NA|TRBV19|TRBJ1-3|NA
CASSIHLGSGNTIYF
TGTGCCAGTAGTATCCACCTCGGCTCTGGAAACACCATATATTTT